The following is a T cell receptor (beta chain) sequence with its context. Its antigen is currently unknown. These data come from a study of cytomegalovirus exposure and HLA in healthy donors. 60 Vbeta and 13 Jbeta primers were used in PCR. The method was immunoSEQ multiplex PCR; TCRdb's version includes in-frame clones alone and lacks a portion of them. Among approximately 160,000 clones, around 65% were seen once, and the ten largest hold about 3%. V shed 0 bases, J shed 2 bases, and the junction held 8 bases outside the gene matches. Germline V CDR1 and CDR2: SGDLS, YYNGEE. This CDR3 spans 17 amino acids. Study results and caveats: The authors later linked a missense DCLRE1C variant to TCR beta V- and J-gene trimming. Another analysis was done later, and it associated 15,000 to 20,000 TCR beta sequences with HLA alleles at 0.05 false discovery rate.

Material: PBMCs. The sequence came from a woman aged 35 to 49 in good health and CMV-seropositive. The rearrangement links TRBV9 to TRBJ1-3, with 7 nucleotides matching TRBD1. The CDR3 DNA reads TGTGCCAGCAGCGTAGAACCCGGGACAGCGCCTGGAAACACCATATATTTT. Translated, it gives CASSVEPGTAPGNTIYF.